This TCR beta chain emerged from a study of blood T cell repertoires in COVID-19. TCRdb keeps only in-frame clones here, not all; method: immunoSEQ multiplex PCR. This table has roughly 500,000 clones, more than 75% appearing once. Sequencing used PBMCs or T cells enriched from blood (not recorded which). The TCR comes from a woman in her 40s who had recovered from COVID-19.

The CDR3 is CASSQALRGAGNSPLHF. In DNA form, the CDR3 reads TGCGCCAGCAGCCAAGCTCTCCGGGGGGCCGGGAATTCACCCCTCCACTTT. The genes are TRBV4-3 and TRBJ1-6; a weak D match, TRBD1 (6 bases). The CDR3 has 17 amino acids. CDR1 and CDR2 (germline): LGHNA, YSLEER. V was trimmed by 1 base and J by 7 bases, leaving 17 bases between them.